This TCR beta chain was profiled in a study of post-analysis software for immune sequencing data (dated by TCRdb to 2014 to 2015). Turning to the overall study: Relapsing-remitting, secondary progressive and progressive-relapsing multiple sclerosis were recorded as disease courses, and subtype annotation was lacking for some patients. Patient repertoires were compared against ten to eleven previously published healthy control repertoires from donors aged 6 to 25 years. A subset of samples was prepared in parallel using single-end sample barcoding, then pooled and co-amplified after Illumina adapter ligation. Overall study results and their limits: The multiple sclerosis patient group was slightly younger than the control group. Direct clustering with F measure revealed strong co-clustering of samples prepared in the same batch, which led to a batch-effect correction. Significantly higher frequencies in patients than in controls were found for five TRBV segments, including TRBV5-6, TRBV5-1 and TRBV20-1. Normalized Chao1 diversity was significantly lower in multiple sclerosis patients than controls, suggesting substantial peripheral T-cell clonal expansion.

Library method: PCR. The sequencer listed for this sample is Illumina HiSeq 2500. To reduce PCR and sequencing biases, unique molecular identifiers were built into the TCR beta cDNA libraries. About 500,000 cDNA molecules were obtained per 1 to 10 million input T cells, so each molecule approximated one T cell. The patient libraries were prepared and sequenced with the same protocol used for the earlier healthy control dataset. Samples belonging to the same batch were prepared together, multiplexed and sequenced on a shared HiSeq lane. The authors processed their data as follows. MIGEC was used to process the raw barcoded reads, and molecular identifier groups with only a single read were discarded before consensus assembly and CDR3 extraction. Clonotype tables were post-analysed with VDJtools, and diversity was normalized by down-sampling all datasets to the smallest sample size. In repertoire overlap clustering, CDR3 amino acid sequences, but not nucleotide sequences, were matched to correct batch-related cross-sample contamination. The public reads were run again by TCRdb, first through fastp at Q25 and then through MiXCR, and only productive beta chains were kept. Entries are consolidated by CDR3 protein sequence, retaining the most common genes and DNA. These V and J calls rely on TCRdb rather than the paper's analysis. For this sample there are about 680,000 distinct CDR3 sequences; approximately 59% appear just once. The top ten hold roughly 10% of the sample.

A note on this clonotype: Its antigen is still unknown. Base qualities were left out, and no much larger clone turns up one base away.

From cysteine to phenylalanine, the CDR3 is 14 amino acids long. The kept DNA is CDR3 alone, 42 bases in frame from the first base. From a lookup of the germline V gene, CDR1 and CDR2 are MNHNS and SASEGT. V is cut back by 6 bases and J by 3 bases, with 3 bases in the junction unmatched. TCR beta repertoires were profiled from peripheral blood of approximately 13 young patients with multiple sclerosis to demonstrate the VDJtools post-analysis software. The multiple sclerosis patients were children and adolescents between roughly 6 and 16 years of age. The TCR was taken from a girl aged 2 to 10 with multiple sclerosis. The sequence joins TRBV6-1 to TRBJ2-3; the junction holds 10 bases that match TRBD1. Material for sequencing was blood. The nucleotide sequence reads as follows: TGTGCCAGCAGGGGGGACAGGGGAACAGATACGCAGTATTTT. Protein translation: CASRGDRGTDTQYF.